The subject of this entry is one TCR beta chain. Alongside a J-beta primer mix, a sample-barcoded 5' primer served in a second PCR lasting 7 to 11 cycles. TCRdb reprocessed the 5' RACE reads with MiXCR, giving one entry per CDR3 protein. This table has about 1.5 million distinct CDR3 sequences, approximately 40% appearing once. V lost 6 bases and J lost 13; bases outside the gene matches: 15. This CDR3 contains 13 residues. CDR1 is DFQATT, CDR2 SNEGSKA, per germline (reference sequence). This sample is drawn from a study of blood T cells in healthy people across ages. Input material: blood. This clonotype was sampled from a young woman in good health. The chain joins TRBV20-1 to TRBJ2-1, with 7 positions matching TRBD1. CDR3 amino acids: CSAPEQGKETQFF. Written as DNA, the CDR3 is TGCAGTGCCCCTGAACAGGGGAAAGAGACCCAGTTCTTC.